Below, 14 T cell receptor beta chains from the same sample are listed, as sequenced in a study of blood T cell repertoires in COVID-19. Clones were sequenced by immunoSEQ multiplex PCR, and TCRdb holds only the in-frame ones, with some missing. The repertoire consists of about 290,000 clones, with roughly 90% occurring once and the leading ten covering 1.7%. The sequenced sample was PBMCs or T cells enriched from blood (not recorded which). All receptors come from a middle-aged woman who had recovered from COVID-19.

The gene calls are TRBV30 and TRBJ2-7; 9 nucleotides match TRBD1. Germline-derived CDR1 and CDR2 are GTSNPN and SVGIG (reference sequence). The CDR3 spans 17 residues. J lost 0 bases, V lost 2 bases, and 11 bases had no gene match. The DNA of the CDR3 is TGTGCCTGGAGTCCCATCCCGGGACAGGGTAACTCCTACGAGCAGTACTTC. This sequence encodes CAWSPIPGQGNSYEQYF.

V and J are TRBV15 and TRBJ1-2, with D hard to call. V lost 0 bases and J 8 bases, leaving 16 bases between the germline ends. Germline assignment: CDR1 LNHNV and CDR2 YYDKDF (reference sequence). This CDR3 has 15 amino acids. The CDR3 coding sequence is TGTGCCACCAGCAGAGATCTTAATCCGGCGGGGGGCTACACCTTC. Translating it yields CATSRDLNPAGGYTF. The full variable domain, with the rest looked up from reference TRBV15 and TRBJ1-2, is DAMVIQNPRYQVTQFGKPVTLSCSQTLNHNVMYWYQQKSSQAPKLLFHYYDKDFNNEADTPDNFQSRRPNTSFCFLDIRSPGLGDTAMYLCATSRDLNPAGGYTFGSGTRLTVV.

Comment on this clone: A junction end diverges from the germline sequence, so it may reflect a read error. V and J are TRBV6-5 and TRBJ1-2; 10 bases agree with TRBD1. The CDR3 consists of 12 residues. Germline CDR1 MNHEY, CDR2 SVGAGI. The CDR3 sequence: CASSRQGASSPF. The DNA for the CDR3 is TGTGCCAGCAGCCGACAGGGGGCGTCATCCCCCTTC.

A remark on this clone: Other nucleotide sequences from this sample produce the same CDR3. The V gene is TRBV5-1, the J gene TRBJ1-5; D is undetermined. V was trimmed by 2 bases and J by 2 bases, leaving 5 bases between them. This CDR3 has 13 amino acids. Germline lookup yields CDR1 SGHRS and CDR2 YFSETQ. The CDR3 region is CASSFTGNQPQHF. CDR3 DNA sequence: TGCGCCAGCAGCTTCACAGGCAATCAGCCCCAGCATTTT.

The chain carries TRBV7-9 and TRBJ1-1; the D gene is possibly TRBD1 (6 bases). CDR3 length: 16 residues. From germline, CDR1 is SEHNR and CDR2 FQNEAQ (reference sequence). Trimming shortened V by 1 base and J by 2 bases, and 14 bases separated the two germline ends. CDR3 protein: CASSLDSGQINTEAFF. CDR3 coding DNA: TGTGCCAGCAGCTTAGATTCCGGACAGATTAACACTGAAGCTTTCTTT.

This sequence joins TRBV2 and TRBJ1-6; D is unclear. This CDR3 comprises 12 residues. The germline V gene encodes CDR1 SNHLY and CDR2 FYNNEI. Trimming cost V 7 bases and J 4 bases, with 5 bases left between them. CDR3 loop: CASKEYNSPLHF. In DNA form, the CDR3 reads TGTGCCAGCAAGGAGTATAATTCACCCCTCCACTTT.

This chain uses TRBV5-4 with TRBJ1-6, with 7 nucleotides matching TRBD1. J lost 5 bases, V lost 5 bases, and 7 bases had no gene match. Germline V gene data show CDR1 as SGHNT and CDR2 as YYREEE (reference sequence). This CDR3 has 15 residues. CDR3 DNA sequence: TGTGCCAGCAGTTATAACAGGGGAAATAATTCACCCCTCCACTTT. It translates to CASSYNRGNNSPLHF.

This chain links TRBV5-1 with TRBJ1-1; the D gene is possibly TRBD1 (5 bases). V gave up 3 bases and J gave up 5 bases, with 23 bases separating them. The CDR3 runs to 17 residues. Germline CDR1 and CDR2: SGHRS and YFSETQ. This CDR3 is CASSWIRSGGRVTEAFF. The CDR3 bases are TGCGCCAGCAGCTGGATCCGGAGCGGGGGAAGGGTTACTGAAGCTTTCTTT. Full variable domain (rest looked up from reference TRBV5-1 and TRBJ1-1): KAGVTQTPRYLIKTRGQQVTLSCSPISGHRSVSWYQQTPGQGLQFLFEYFSETQRNKGNFPGRFSGRQFSNSRSEMNVSTLELGDSALYLCASSWIRSGGRVTEAFFGQGTRLTVV.

This clone was seen once. The CDR3 nucleotides are TGTGCCATCCGGACAGGGCTTGGCACTAGGAACACTGAAGCTTTCTTT. Its translation: CAIRTGLGTRNTEAFF. The chain joins TRBV10-3 to TRBJ1-1, with 8 bases lining up with TRBD1. Germline trimming cut 8 bases from V and 1 base from J; bases unmatched to any gene: 12. The CDR3 contains 16 residues. Per germline, CDR1 ENHRY and CDR2 SYGVKD.

CDR3 DNA sequence: TGTGCCAGCAGTTACTCGGGCGGGACAGGGACCTACGAGCAGTACTTC. Amino acid sequence: CASSYSGGTGTYEQYF. The J gene is TRBJ2-7, the V gene TRBV6-6, with 9 bases identical to TRBD1. Trimming took 0 bases from V and 2 from J; bases not matched to a gene: 5. The CDR3 is 16 residues long. Germline CDR1 reads MNHNY; CDR2 reads SVGAGI (reference sequence).

The chain is built from TRBV24-1 and TRBJ2-2, with 8 bases fitting TRBD2. CDR3 length: 16 residues. Germline loops: CDR1 KGHDR, CDR2 SFDVKD. The J segment lost 6 bases and the V segment lost 5 bases, leaving 10 bases of the junction unmatched. CDR3 coding DNA: TGTGCCACCAGTGCTGCGGGGGGACACCACCCCGGGGAGCTGTTTTTT. Its translation is CATSAAGGHHPGELFF.

The genes are TRBV7-2 and TRBJ2-7; perhaps TRBD2 as D (6 bases). The V gene lost 5 bases and the J gene lost 1 base, with 15 bases spanning the gap. The CDR3 spans 15 residues. Germline V gives CDR1 SGHTA, CDR2 FQGNSA. The CDR3 DNA reads TGTGCCAGCAGCCAAACCCGGACTACATCCTACGAGCAGTACTTC. Amino acids: CASSQTRTTSYEQYF.

This chain joins TRBV5-1 and TRBJ1-1; 9 bases map to TRBD1. V shed 0 bases, J shed 1 base, and the junction held 1 base outside the gene matches. Germline loops: CDR1 SGHRS, CDR2 YFSETQ. The CDR3 spans 15 residues. The CDR3 coding sequence is TGCGCCAGCAGCTTGGAGGGACAGGGGAACACTGAAGCTTTCTTT. Amino acid sequence: CASSLEGQGNTEAFF.

V and J are TRBV12-3 or TRBV12-4 and TRBJ1-1; D call uncertain. The germline V and J ends were trimmed by 1 base and 10 bases, with 13 bases remaining between them. This CDR3 comprises 13 residues. The CDR3 here is CASSLGGEKGAFF. CDR3 DNA: TGTGCCAGCAGTTTAGGAGGTGAAAAAGGAGCTTTCTTT.